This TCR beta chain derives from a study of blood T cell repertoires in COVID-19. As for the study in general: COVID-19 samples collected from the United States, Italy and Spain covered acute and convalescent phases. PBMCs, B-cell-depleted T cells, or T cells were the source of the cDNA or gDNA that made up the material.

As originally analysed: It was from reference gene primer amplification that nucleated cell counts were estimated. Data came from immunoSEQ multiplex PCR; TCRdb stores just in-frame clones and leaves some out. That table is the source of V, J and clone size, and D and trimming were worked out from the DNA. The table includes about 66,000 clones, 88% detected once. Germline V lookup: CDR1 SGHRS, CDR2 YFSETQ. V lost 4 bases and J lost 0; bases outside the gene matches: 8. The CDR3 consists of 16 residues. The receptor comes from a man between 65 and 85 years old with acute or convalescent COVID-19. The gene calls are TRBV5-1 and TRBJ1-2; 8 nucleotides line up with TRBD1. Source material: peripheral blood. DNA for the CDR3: TGCGCCAGCAGCCTCGACAGGGGAACTACTAACTATGGCTACACCTTC. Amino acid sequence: CASSLDRGTTNYGYTF.